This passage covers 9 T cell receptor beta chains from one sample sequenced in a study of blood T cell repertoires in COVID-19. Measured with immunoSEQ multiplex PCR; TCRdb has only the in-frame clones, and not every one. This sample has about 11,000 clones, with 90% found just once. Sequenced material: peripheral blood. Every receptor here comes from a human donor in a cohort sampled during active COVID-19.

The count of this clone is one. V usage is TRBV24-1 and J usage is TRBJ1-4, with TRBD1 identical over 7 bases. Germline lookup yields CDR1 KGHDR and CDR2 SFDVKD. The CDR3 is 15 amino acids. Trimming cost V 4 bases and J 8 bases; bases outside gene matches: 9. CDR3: CATSEPDREWEKLFF. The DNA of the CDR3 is TGTGCCACCAGTGAGCCAGACAGGGAATGGGAAAAACTGTTTTTT.

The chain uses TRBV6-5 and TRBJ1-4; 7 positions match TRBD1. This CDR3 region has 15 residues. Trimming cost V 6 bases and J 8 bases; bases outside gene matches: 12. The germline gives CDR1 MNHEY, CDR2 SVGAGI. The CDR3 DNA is TGTGCCAGCAGCGATATGAACAGGGGTGGGGAAAAACTGTTTTTT. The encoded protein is CASSDMNRGGEKLFF.

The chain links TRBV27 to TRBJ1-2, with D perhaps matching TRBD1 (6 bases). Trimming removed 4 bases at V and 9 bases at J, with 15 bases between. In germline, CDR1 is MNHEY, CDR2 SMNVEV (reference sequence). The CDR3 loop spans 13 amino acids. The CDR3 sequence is CASSSTPGQRYTF. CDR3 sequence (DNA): TGTGCCAGCAGTTCAACTCCGGGACAACGCTACACCTTC.

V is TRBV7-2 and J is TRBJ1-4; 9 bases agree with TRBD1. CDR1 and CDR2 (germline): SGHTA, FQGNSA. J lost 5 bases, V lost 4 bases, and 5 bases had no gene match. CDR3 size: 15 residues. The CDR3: CASSSPTGGNEKLFF. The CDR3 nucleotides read TGTGCCAGCAGCTCCCCGACAGGGGGGAATGAAAAACTGTTTTTT.

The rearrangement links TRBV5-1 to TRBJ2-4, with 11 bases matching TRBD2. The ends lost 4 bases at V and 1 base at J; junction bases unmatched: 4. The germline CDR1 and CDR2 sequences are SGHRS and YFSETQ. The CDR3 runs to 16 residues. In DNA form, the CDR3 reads TGCGCCAGCAGCCTTTCTAGCGGGGGGGCCAAAAACATTCAGTACTTC. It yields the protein CASSLSSGGAKNIQYF.

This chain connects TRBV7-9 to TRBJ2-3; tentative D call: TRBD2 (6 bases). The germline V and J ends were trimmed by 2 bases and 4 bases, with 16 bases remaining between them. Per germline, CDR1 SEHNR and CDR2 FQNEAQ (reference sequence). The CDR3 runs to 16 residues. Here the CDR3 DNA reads TGTGCCAGCAGCTTATTATCCGGGAGCCTTGCAGATACGCAGTATTTT. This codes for CASSLLSGSLADTQYF.

As DNA, the CDR3 is TGTGCCAGCAGTTACGGATGGACAGGGGCGAACACTGAAGCTTTCTTT. As protein: CASSYGWTGANTEAFF. The chain carries TRBV6-5 and TRBJ1-1; 9 bases line up with TRBD1. The CDR3 has 16 residues. CDR1 and CDR2 (germline): MNHEY, SVGAGI. The V gene end was trimmed by 2 bases and the J gene end by 1 base; junction bases not matched to a gene: 5.

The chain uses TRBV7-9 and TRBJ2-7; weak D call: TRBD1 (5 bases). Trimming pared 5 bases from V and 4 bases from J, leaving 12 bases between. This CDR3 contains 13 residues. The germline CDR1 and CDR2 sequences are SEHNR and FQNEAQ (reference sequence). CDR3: CASSPPDMYEQYF. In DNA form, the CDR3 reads TGTGCCAGCAGCCCCCCGGACATGTACGAGCAGTACTTC.

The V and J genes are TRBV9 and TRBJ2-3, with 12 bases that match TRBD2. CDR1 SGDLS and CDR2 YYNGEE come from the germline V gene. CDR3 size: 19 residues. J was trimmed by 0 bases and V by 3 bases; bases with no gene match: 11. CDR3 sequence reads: CASSALGLAGTTSTDTQYF. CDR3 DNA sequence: TGTGCCAGCAGCGCCCTCGGACTAGCGGGGACGACTAGCACAGATACGCAGTATTTT.